Below, one T cell receptor (beta chain) is given with its context. This clonotype showed up many times. This receptor's antigen is unknown. The record has no base qualities; no much larger clone is one base away. The data belong to a study of CD8 T cells in ankylosing spondylitis (dated by TCRdb to about 2017). About the investigation overall: The study profiled T cell receptor beta repertoires in healthy donors and ankylosing spondylitis patients to find disease-linked TCR variants. Peripheral blood was sampled, and synovial fluid was additionally collected from ankylosing spondylitis patients. The full study cohort was made up of approximately 24 ankylosing spondylitis patients and some 100 healthy donors.

Paper-wide results and their limitations: Some TCR beta motif variants had previously been reported in synovial fluid and blood of reactive arthritis patients, which suggested common disease-initiation mechanisms. The disease-linked clones showed a CD8+ phenotype and occurred at relatively low frequencies in peripheral blood. Blood from ankylosing spondylitis patients appeared to be characterized by a TCR beta motif composed of several highly homologous amino acid variants. Significant enrichment of the disease-linked clones was reported in matched synovial fluid samples from ankylosing spondylitis patients.

The germline V gene encodes CDR1 SQVTM and CDR2 ANQGSEA. V lost 7 bases and J lost 3 bases; the stretch between them is 13 bases long. The CDR3 contains 12 residues, cysteine and phenylalanine counted. The read is trimmed to its CDR3 DNA, 36 bases read in frame from base 1. The instrument was an Illumina HiSeq 2500. Quantitative 5'-RACE with molecular barcodes was used to prepare TCR beta libraries. The source study handled its data this way. A new computational method based on a probabilistic model of VDJ rearrangement was used to identify disease-linked TCR variants. TCRdb trimmed the raw reads at Q25, called clones with MiXCR and kept productive beta chains. Identical CDR3 protein sequences are pooled into one entry, listed with their most common genes and DNA. TCRdb, rather than the study authors, made the V and J calls. Within this sample are about 130,000 distinct CDR3 sequences, with around 7% of them counted one time only. Of the sample, 12% falls within the top ten clones.

The rearranged chain carries TRBV29-1 and TRBJ2-7; the D call is possibly TRBD1 or TRBD2, each sharing 5 bases. Sequencing input: blood, either unsorted or a sorted T cell fraction (not recorded which). The TCR sequence derives from a male donor with ankylosing spondylitis or in good health (not recorded which). The DNA sequence is TGCAGCGCCCGGGGCGGAAACTACGAGCAGTACTTC. This gives the protein CSARGGNYEQYF.